This is a list of T cell receptor beta chains from one sample in a study of blood T cell repertoires in COVID-19. Data came from immunoSEQ multiplex PCR; TCRdb stores just in-frame clones and leaves some out. The data hold over 50,000 clones, with over 60% observed a single time. Specimen: peripheral blood. These receptors all come from a woman in her seventies with COVID-19, enrolled during active disease. The conserved cysteine and the conserved F or W are not part of the CDR3 here. Each record gives: V gene, J gene, CDR3 protein.

v_call: TRBV7-2; j_call: TRBJ2-5; cdr3_aa: ASSSGTGGAVTQY
v_call: TRBV15; j_call: TRBJ2-5; cdr3_aa: ATSRGSNQETQY
v_call: TRBV7-9; j_call: TRBJ2-1; cdr3_aa: ASSSSGRGNEQF
v_call: TRBV6-5; j_call: TRBJ2-3; cdr3_aa: ASRQGATQY
v_call: TRBV3-1/TRBV3-2; j_call: TRBJ1-1; cdr3_aa: ASSQEGGRTEAF
v_call: TRBV19; j_call: TRBJ1-4; cdr3_aa: ATTKVGGNEKLF
v_call: TRBV5-1; j_call: TRBJ1-1; cdr3_aa: ASRANTEAF
v_call: TRBV5-1; j_call: TRBJ1-1; cdr3_aa: ASREQANTEAF
v_call: TRBV28; j_call: TRBJ1-2; cdr3_aa: ASSDPRQGFGYT
v_call: TRBV2; j_call: TRBJ2-5; cdr3_aa: ASSRGQETQY
v_call: TRBV6-6; j_call: TRBJ2-4; cdr3_aa: ASSSTTDRKNIQY
v_call: TRBV1; j_call: TRBJ2-2; cdr3_aa: TSNTQGAGELF
v_call: TRBV19; j_call: TRBJ1-2; cdr3_aa: ASRAVADYSYGYT
v_call: TRBV5-1; j_call: TRBJ2-4; cdr3_aa: ASSSDRDRY
v_call: TRBV4-1; j_call: TRBJ2-3; cdr3_aa: ASSQTSGITSTDTQY
v_call: TRBV12-3/TRBV12-4; j_call: TRBJ1-2; cdr3_aa: ASTRDRIYGYT
v_call: TRBV6-5; j_call: TRBJ1-4; cdr3_aa: ASSSGTGANEKLF
v_call: TRBV19; j_call: TRBJ1-5; cdr3_aa: ASRTKGDSNQPQH
v_call: TRBV6-5; j_call: TRBJ2-3; cdr3_aa: ASRAGTSGGDTQY
v_call: TRBV2; j_call: TRBJ2-2; cdr3_aa: ASREGTTGELF
v_call: TRBV18; j_call: TRBJ1-6; cdr3_aa: ASSRSSYNSPLH
v_call: TRBV10-3; j_call: TRBJ2-1; cdr3_aa: AISEEGLAGGQEQF
v_call: TRBV7-2; j_call: TRBJ2-1; cdr3_aa: ASRFDSYNEQF
v_call: TRBV10-3; j_call: TRBJ1-4; cdr3_aa: AIGGTGPGEKLF
v_call: TRBV9; j_call: TRBJ1-2; cdr3_aa: ASSVGIYGYT
v_call: TRBV5-6; j_call: TRBJ2-3; cdr3_aa: ASSLYHEPSTDTQY
v_call: TRBV6-5; j_call: TRBJ1-6; cdr3_aa: ASAPGGWGSPLH
v_call: TRBV3-1/TRBV3-2; j_call: TRBJ1-3; cdr3_aa: ASSPTGINTIY
v_call: TRBV19; j_call: TRBJ1-1; cdr3_aa: ASTRVGTEAF
v_call: TRBV24-1; j_call: TRBJ2-1; cdr3_aa: ATGTGYDEQF
v_call: TRBV5-6; j_call: TRBJ1-1; cdr3_aa: ASSLGTANIMNTEAF
v_call: TRBV7-3; j_call: TRBJ1-1; cdr3_aa: ASSSTGVSEAF
v_call: TRBV13; j_call: TRBJ1-5; cdr3_aa: ASSLGPAGAQPQH
v_call: TRBV19; j_call: TRBJ1-1; cdr3_aa: ASSTRTGKDTEAF
v_call: TRBV28; j_call: TRBJ1-4; cdr3_aa: ASSPVPGGFGEKLF
v_call: TRBV6-5; j_call: TRBJ2-1; cdr3_aa: ASTQTSGNFNEQF
v_call: TRBV7-3; j_call: TRBJ2-3; cdr3_aa: ASSRAGGSTDTQY
v_call: TRBV20-1; j_call: TRBJ1-2; cdr3_aa: SAPGPAGYT
v_call: TRBV27; j_call: TRBJ1-4; cdr3_aa: ATRESRATNEKLF
v_call: TRBV11-2; j_call: TRBJ1-1; cdr3_aa: ASSLGRGTKGGGTEAF
v_call: TRBV2; j_call: TRBJ1-1; cdr3_aa: ASSAYTEAF
v_call: TRBV28; j_call: TRBJ1-5; cdr3_aa: ASRASNQPQH
v_call: TRBV25-1; j_call: TRBJ2-7; cdr3_aa: ASTKPGTSGTNSYEQY
v_call: TRBV6-5; j_call: TRBJ2-1; cdr3_aa: ASRKVGGIEQF
v_call: TRBV7-2; j_call: TRBJ2-5; cdr3_aa: ASSQLAGGQETQY
v_call: TRBV12-3/TRBV12-4; j_call: TRBJ2-1; cdr3_aa: ASSLPYNEQF
v_call: TRBV5-1; j_call: TRBJ1-6; cdr3_aa: ASSLGDGRNSPLH
v_call: TRBV6-2/TRBV6-3; j_call: TRBJ1-1; cdr3_aa: ASSPLRRDRRDTEAF
v_call: TRBV6-5; j_call: TRBJ1-1; cdr3_aa: ASRSGQSTSEAF
v_call: TRBV5-4; j_call: TRBJ2-2; cdr3_aa: ASSLLAGRELF
v_call: TRBV6-6; j_call: TRBJ2-3; cdr3_aa: ASSTPSADTQY
v_call: TRBV9; j_call: TRBJ1-2; cdr3_aa: ASSVGLLLT
v_call: TRBV2; j_call: TRBJ2-1; cdr3_aa: ASSPTDTYNEQF
v_call: TRBV6-5; j_call: TRBJ2-1; cdr3_aa: ASSYRREGPYNEQF